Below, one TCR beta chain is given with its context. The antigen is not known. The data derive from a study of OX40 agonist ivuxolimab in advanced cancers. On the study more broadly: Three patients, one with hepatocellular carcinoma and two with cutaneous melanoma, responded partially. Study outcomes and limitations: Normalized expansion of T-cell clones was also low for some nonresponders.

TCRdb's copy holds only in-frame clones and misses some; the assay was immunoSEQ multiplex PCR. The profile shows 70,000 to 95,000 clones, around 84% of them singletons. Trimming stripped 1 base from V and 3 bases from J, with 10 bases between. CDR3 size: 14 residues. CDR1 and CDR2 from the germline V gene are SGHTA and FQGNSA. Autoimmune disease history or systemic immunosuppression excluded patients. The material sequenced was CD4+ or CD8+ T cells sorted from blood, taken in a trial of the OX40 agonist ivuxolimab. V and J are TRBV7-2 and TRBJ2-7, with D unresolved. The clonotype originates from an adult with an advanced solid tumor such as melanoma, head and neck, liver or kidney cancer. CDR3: CASSLGPQGYEQYV. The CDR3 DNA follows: TGTGCCAGCAGCTTAGGACCGCAAGGCTACGAGCAGTACGTC.